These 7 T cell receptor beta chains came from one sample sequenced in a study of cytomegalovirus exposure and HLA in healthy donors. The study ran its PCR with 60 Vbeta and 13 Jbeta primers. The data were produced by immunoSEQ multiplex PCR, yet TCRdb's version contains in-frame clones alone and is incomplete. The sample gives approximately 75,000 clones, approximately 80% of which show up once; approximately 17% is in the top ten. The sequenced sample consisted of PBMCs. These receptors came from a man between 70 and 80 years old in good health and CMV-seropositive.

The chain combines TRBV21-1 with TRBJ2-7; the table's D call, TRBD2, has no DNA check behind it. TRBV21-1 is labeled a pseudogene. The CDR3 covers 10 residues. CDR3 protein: CALWEPRMYF. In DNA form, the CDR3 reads TGTGCTTTGTGGGAGCCCAGAATGTACTTC.

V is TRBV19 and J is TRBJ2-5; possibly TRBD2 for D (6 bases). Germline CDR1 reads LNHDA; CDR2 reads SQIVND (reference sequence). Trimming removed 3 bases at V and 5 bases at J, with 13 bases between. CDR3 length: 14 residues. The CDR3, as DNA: TGTGCCAGTAGTATCAATCTGGGGAGGGAGACCCAGTACTTC. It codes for CASSINLGRETQYF.

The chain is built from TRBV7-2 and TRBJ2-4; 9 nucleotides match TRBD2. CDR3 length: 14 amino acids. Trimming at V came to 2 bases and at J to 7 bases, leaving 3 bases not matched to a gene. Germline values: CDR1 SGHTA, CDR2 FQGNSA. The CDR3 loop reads CASSLSGGPNIQYF. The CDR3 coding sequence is TGTGCCAGCAGCTTAAGCGGGGGGCCGAACATTCAGTACTTC.

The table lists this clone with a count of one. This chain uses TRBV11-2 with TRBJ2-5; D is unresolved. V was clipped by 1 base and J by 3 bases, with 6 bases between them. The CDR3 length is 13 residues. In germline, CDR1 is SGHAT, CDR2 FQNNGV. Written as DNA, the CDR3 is TGTGCCAGCAGCTTAGGTCCTGAAGAGACCCAGTACTTC. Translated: CASSLGPEETQYF.

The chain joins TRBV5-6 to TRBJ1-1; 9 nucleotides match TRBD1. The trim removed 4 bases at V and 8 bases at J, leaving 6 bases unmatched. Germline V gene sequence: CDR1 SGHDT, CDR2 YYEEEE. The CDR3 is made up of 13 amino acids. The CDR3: CASSPPGTGEAFF. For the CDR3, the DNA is TGTGCCAGCAGCCCCCCCGGGACAGGGGAAGCTTTCTTT.

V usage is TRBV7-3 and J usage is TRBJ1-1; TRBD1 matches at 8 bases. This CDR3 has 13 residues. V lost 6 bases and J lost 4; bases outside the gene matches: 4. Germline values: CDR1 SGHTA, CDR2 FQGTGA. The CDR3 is CASRKDRATEAFF. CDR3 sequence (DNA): TGTGCCAGCAGGAAGGACAGGGCCACTGAAGCTTTCTTT.

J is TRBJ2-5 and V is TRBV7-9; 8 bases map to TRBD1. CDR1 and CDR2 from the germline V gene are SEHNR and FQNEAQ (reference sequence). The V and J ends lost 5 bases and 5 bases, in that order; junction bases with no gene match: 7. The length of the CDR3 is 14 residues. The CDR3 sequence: CASSPGQVQETQYF. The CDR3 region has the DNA TGTGCCAGCAGCCCGGGACAGGTACAGGAGACCCAGTACTTC.